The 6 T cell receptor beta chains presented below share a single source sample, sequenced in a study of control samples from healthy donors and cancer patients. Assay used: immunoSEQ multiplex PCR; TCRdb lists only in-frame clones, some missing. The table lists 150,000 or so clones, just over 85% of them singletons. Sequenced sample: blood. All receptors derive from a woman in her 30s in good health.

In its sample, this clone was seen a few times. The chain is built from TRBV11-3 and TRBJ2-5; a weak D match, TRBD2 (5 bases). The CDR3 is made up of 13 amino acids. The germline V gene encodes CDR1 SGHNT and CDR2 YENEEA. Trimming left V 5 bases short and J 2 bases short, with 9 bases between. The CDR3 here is CASSPPGQETQYF. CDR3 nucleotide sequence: TGTGCCAGCAGCCCTCCGGGGCAAGAGACCCAGTACTTC.

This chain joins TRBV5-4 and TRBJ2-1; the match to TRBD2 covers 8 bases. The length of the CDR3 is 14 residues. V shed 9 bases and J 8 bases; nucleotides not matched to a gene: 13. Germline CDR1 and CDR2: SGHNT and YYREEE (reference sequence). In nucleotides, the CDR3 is TGTGCCATCCGGAGCGGGGGCCAAGGGGATGAGCAGTTCTTC. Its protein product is CAIRSGGQGDEQFF.

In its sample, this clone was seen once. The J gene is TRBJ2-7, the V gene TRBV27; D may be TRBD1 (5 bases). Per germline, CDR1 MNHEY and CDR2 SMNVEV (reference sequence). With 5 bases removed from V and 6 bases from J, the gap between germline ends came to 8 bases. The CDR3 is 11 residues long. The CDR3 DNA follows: TGTGCCAGCAGTGCAGGGTTCGAGCAGTACTTC. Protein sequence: CASSAGFEQYF.

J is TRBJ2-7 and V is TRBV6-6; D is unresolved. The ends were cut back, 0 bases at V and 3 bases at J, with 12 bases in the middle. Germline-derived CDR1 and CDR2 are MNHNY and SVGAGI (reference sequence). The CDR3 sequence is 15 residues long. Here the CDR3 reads CASSYSDPQSYEQYF. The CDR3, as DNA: TGTGCCAGCAGTTACTCGGATCCACAGAGCTACGAGCAGTACTTC.

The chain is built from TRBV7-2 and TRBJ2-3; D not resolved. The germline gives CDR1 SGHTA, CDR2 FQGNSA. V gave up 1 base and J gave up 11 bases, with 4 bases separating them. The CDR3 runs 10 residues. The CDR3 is CASSLGGQYF. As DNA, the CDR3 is TGTGCCAGCAGCTTAGGTGGGCAGTATTTT.

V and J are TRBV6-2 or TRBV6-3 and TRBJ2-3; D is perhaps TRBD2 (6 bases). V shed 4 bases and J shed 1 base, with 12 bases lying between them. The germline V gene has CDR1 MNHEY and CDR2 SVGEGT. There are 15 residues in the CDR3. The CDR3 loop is CASSSTRRGTDTQYF. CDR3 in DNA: TGTGCCAGCAGTTCGACTAGGAGGGGCACAGATACGCAGTATTTT.